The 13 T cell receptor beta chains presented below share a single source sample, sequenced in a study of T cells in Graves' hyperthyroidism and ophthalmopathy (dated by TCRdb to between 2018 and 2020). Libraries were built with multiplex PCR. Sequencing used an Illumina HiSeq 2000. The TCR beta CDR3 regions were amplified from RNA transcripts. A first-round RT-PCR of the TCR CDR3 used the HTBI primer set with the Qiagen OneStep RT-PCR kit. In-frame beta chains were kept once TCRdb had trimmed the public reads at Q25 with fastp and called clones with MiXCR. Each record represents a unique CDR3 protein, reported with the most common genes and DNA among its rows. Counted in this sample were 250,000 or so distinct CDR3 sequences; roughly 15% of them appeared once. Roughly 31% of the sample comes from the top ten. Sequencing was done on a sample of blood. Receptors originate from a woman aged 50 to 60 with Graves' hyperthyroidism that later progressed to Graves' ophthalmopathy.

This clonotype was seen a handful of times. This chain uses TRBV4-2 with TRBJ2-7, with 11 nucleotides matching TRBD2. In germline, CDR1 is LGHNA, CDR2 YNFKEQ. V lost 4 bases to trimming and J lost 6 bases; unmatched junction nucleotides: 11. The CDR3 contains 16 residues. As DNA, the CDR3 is TGTGCCAGCAGCCGTTCATTCGGGACTAGCGGAACCGAGCAGTACTTC. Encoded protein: CASSRSFGTSGTEQYF.

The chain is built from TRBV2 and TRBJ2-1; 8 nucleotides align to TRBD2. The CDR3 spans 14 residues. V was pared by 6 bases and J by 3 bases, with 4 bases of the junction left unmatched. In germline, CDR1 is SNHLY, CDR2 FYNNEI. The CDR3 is CASRREADYNEQFF. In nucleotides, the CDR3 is TGTGCCAGCAGGCGGGAGGCCGACTACAATGAGCAGTTCTTC.

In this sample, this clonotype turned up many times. CDR3 bases: TGTGCCAGCTCAACTTCGACAGGGTCCTATGGCTACACCTTC. It specifies CASSTSTGSYGYTF. The V gene is TRBV18, the J gene TRBJ1-2, with 7 bases identical to TRBD1. After removal of 5 bases from V and 4 bases from J, the junction contained 7 bases not matched to a gene. The CDR3 consists of 14 residues. The germline V gene encodes CDR1 KGHSH and CDR2 LQKENI.

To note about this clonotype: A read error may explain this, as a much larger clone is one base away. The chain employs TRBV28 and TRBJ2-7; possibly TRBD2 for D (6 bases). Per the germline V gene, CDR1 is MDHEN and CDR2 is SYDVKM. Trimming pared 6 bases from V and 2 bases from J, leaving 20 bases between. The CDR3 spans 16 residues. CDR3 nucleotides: TGTGCCAGCAGCGTTGGGAGGTCTAGTCGGACCTACGAGCAGTACTTC. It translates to CASSVGRSSRTYEQYF. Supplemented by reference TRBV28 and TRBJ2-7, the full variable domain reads DVKVTQSSRYLVKRTGEKVFLECVQDMDHENMFWYRQDPGLGLRLIYFSYDVKMKEKGDIPEGYSVSREKKERFSLILESASTNQTSMYLCASSVGRSSRTYEQYFGPGTRLTVT.

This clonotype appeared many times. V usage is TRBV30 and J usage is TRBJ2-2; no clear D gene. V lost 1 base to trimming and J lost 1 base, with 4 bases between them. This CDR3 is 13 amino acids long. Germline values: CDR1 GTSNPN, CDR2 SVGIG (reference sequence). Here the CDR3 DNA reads TGTGCCTGGAGTGCGTGGAACACCGGGGAGCTGTTTTTT. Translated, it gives CAWSAWNTGELFF.

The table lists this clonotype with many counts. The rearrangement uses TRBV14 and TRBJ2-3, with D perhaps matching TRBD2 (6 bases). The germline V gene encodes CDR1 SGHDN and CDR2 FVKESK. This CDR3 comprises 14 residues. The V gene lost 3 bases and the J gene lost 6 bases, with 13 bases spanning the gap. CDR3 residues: CASSHLGRRDTQYF. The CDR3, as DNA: TGTGCCAGCAGCCATCTCGGGAGACGGGATACGCAGTATTTT.

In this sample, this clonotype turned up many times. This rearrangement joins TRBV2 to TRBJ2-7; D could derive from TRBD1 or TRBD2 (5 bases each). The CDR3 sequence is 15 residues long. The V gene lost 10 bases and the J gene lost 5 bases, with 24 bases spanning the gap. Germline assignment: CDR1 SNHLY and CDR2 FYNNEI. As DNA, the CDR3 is TGTGCCACCAAGGGGACGGACCTCCTAAGCGACGAGCAGTACTTC. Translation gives CATKGTDLLSDEQYF.

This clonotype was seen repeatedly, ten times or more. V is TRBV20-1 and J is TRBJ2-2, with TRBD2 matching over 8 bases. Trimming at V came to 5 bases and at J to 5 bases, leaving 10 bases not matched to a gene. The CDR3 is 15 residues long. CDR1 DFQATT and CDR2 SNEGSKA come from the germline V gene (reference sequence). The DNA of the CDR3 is TGCAGTGCTTATAACGGCGGGAGGCGAACCGGGGAGCTGTTTTTT. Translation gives CSAYNGGRRTGELFF.

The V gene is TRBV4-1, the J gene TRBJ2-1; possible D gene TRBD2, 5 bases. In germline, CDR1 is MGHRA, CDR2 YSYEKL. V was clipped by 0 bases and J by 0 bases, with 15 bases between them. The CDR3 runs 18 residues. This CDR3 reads CASSQDWESGSSYNEQFF. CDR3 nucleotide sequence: TGCGCCAGCAGCCAAGATTGGGAGAGCGGTAGCTCCTACAATGAGCAGTTCTTC.

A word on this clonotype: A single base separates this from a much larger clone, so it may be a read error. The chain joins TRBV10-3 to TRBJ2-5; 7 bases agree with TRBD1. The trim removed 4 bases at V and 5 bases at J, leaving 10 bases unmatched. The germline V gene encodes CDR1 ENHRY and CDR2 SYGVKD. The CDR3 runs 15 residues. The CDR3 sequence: CAISVPNRGDETQYF. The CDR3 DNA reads TGTGCCATCAGTGTCCCAAACAGGGGAGATGAGACCCAGTACTTC.

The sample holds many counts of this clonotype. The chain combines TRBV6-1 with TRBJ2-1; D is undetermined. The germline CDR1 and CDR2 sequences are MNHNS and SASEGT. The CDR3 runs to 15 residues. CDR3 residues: CVTRSPRLLYNEQFF. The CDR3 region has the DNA TGTGTCACCCGGTCCCCCCGCCTCCTCTACAATGAGCAGTTCTTC.

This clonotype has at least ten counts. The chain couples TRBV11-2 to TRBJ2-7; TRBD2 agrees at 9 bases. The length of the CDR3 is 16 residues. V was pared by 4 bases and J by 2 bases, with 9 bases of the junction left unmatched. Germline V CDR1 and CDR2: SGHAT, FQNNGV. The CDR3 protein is CASSSLGASGTYEQYF. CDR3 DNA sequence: TGTGCCAGCAGCTCGCTAGGGGCTAGCGGGACCTACGAGCAGTACTTC.

The CDR3 sequence: CASSVDSDPEKLFF. CDR3 in DNA: TGTGCCAGCAGCGTGGACTCGGACCCTGAAAAACTGTTTTTT. The gene calls are TRBV2 and TRBJ1-4; D is unresolved. Germline CDR1 is SNHLY and CDR2 is FYNNEI. The CDR3 has 14 amino acids. V lost 6 bases to trimming and J lost 7 bases, with 15 bases between them.